This T cell receptor beta chain is drawn from a study of T-cell reconstitution after alpha-beta-depleted transplantation in children. Study conclusions and caveats: Recipient T cells and thymic progenitors that survived were the source of the high TCRbeta diversity seen at day 60 in some patients.

This clonotype was detected ten times or more. Antigen specificity is unknown. Germline V lookup: CDR1 DFQATT, CDR2 SNEGSKA (reference sequence). V lost 5 bases to trimming and J lost 3 bases; unmatched junction nucleotides: 6. The CDR3 consists of 14 residues. A library of TCRbeta sequences, prepared with unique molecular identifiers, was generated. TCRdb independently ran MiXCR on the PCR reads; one entry per CDR3 protein. Here the sample spans about 70,000 distinct CDR3 sequences, around 9.9% being singletons. The sample in question was PBMCs, obtained before TCRalphabeta/CD19-depleted stem cell transplant. The V call is TRBV20-1, the J call TRBJ2-3; 9 nucleotides agree with TRBD2. The TCR sequence derives from a boy aged 5-17 years with acute myeloid leukemia, due to receive a stem cell transplant. The CDR3 sequence: CSARLADFTDTQYF. CDR3 bases: TGCAGTGCTCGACTAGCGGATTTTACAGATACGCAGTATTTT.